Here is one T cell receptor (beta chain) with its context. The source of the sample is a study of blood T cell repertoires in COVID-19. The table came from immunoSEQ multiplex PCR; TCRdb's copy has only in-frame clones and leaves some out. Of 85,000 to 95,000 clones listed, roughly nine tenths were seen once; the top ten hold under 5.5%. CDR1 LGHNA and CDR2 YSLEER come from the germline V gene. CDR3 size: 16 residues. V dropped 1 base and J dropped 2; count of bases not matched to a gene: 4. Seattle cases were enrolled at active infection and followed longitudinally. The chain employs TRBV4-3 and TRBJ2-1, with 8 bases lining up with TRBD1. The specimen was peripheral blood. The sequence was collected from a man aged 55 to 70 with COVID-19, enrolled during active disease. CDR3 in DNA: TGCGCCAGCAGCCAAGGACAGGGGTCCCCCTACAATGAGCAGTTCTTC. This translates into CASSQGQGSPYNEQFF.